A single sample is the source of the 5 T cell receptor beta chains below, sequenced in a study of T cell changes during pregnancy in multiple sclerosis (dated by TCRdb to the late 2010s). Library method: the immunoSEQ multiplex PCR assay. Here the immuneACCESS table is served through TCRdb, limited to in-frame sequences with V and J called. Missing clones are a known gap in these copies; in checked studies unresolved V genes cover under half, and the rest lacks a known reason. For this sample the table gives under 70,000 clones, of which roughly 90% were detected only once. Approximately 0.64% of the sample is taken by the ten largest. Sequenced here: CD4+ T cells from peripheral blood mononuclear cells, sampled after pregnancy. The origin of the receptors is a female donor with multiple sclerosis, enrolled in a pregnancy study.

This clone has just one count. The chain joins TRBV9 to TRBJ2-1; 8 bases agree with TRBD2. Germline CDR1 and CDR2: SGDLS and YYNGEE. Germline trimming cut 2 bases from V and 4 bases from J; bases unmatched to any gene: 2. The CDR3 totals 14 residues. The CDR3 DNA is TGTGCCAGCAGCGTGGGGACTAGGTACAATGAGCAGTTCTTC. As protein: CASSVGTRYNEQFF.

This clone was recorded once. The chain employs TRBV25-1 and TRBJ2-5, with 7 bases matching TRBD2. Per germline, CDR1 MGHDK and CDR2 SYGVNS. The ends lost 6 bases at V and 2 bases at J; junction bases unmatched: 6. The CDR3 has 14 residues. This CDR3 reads CASSPGGSQETQYF. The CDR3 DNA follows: TGTGCCAGCAGCCCGGGCGGGAGTCAAGAGACCCAGTACTTC. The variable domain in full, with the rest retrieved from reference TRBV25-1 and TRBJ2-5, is EADIYQTPRYLVIGTGKKITLECSQTMGHDKMYWYQQDPGMELHLIHYSYGVNSTEKGDLSSESTVSRIRTEHFPLTLESARPSHTSQYLCASSPGGSQETQYFGPGTRLLVL.

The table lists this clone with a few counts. The CDR3 here is CASSMASGGDEQFF. CDR3 DNA: TGTGCCAGTAGTATGGCCAGCGGGGGCGATGAGCAGTTCTTC. The V call is TRBV19, the J call TRBJ2-1, with 8 bases that match TRBD2. CDR3 length: 14 amino acids. The germline V gene encodes CDR1 LNHDA and CDR2 SQIVND (reference sequence). With 3 bases clipped from V and 8 bases from J, the junction kept 6 bases outside the gene matches.

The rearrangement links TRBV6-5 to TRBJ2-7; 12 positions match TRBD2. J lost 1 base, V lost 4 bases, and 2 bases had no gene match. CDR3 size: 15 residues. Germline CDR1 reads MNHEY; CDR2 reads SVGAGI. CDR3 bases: TGTGCCAGCAGTTCGGGACTAGCGGGTTCCTACGAGCAGTACTTC. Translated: CASSSGLAGSYEQYF.

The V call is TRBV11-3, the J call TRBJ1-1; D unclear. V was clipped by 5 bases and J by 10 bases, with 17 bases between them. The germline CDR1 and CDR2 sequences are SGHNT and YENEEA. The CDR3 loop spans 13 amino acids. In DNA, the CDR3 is TGTGCCAGCAGCCAAGGTCCCCTCCAGGCAGCTTTCTTT. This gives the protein CASSQGPLQAAFF.